Listed below are T cell receptor beta chains from one sample, sequenced in a study of blood T cell repertoires in COVID-19. The assay was immunoSEQ multiplex PCR, and TCRdb's table has in-frame clones only and misses some. The data show 65,000 to 85,000 clones, around 90% seen once. The specimen was peripheral blood. Receptors were obtained from a human donor in a cohort sampled during active COVID-19. The conserved cysteine and the conserved F or W are not part of the CDR3 here.

SAFLVNEQF,TRBJ2-1,TRBV20-1
ASSLLVETQY,TRBJ2-5,TRBV11-2
ASSRGQSPSQPQH,TRBJ1-5,TRBV4-1
ASSFLAGPQETQY,TRBJ2-5,TRBV7-3
ASSLSPYNQPQH,TRBJ1-5,TRBV28
ASSLSGTLNTEAF,TRBJ1-1,TRBV5-1
ASSLLGLAGGKQF,TRBJ2-1,TRBV11-2
ASSPDRVGGEQY,TRBJ2-7,TRBV5-1
ASSMQGLSRETQY,TRBJ2-5,TRBV27
ATSDLQARGGGTDTQY,TRBJ2-3,TRBV24-1
ASSSPTSGARNEQF,TRBJ2-1,TRBV28
ASSLAAGGNTDTQY,TRBJ2-3,TRBV28
ASSQKGAEYTEAF,TRBJ1-1,TRBV19
ASSLLISTISYEQY,TRBJ2-7,TRBV28
ASSLYGRNQPQH,TRBJ1-5,TRBV5-4
ATKGGWNTGELF,TRBJ2-2,TRBV5-1
ASSVNDRNQPQH,TRBJ1-5,TRBV9
AISGTGRAYEQY,TRBJ2-7,TRBV10-3
AVADRSANTGELF,TRBJ2-2,TRBV10-3
ASRSSRWGTDTQY,TRBJ2-3,TRBV5-1
ASTALRGGGNIQY,TRBJ2-4,TRBV7-2
ASSRTSGSNEQF,TRBJ2-1,TRBV6-5
ASSFSGSYNEQF,TRBJ2-1,TRBV5-4
ASSTLRVVREKLF,TRBJ1-4,TRBV6-5
ASSPPTKTETQY,TRBJ2-5,TRBV18
ASSQDLAGSGGYT,TRBJ1-2,TRBV4-3
ASSLDPGQQGFTEAF,TRBJ1-1,TRBV5-1
AWSVPIRDRRLWEQF,TRBJ2-1,TRBV30
ATTGGKNTGELF,TRBJ2-2,TRBV19
ASSLSSARTGELF,TRBJ2-2,TRBV28
ASSLEGLNTEAF,TRBJ1-1,TRBV7-2
ATSRGRDLYNEQF,TRBJ2-1,TRBV15
ASSHEWLGQSNEQF,TRBJ2-1,TRBV4-1
ASSPPRDRASGYT,TRBJ1-2,TRBV6-5
ASSFGRLAGRGNEQF,TRBJ2-1,TRBV11-2
ASSLVAGATDTQY,TRBJ2-3,TRBV7-8
ASSQERRAGVNTGELF,TRBJ2-2,TRBV14
ASSQDQGRTYEQY,TRBJ2-7,TRBV4-1
ASSPGDTNQPQH,TRBJ1-5,TRBV18
ARMPGTRAKNIQY,TRBJ2-4,TRBV27
ASSKDRGPRAQY,TRBJ2-5,TRBV25-1
ASSLRGGANYGYT,TRBJ1-2,TRBV28
ASSPLGTDTQY,TRBJ2-3,TRBV3-1/TRBV3-2